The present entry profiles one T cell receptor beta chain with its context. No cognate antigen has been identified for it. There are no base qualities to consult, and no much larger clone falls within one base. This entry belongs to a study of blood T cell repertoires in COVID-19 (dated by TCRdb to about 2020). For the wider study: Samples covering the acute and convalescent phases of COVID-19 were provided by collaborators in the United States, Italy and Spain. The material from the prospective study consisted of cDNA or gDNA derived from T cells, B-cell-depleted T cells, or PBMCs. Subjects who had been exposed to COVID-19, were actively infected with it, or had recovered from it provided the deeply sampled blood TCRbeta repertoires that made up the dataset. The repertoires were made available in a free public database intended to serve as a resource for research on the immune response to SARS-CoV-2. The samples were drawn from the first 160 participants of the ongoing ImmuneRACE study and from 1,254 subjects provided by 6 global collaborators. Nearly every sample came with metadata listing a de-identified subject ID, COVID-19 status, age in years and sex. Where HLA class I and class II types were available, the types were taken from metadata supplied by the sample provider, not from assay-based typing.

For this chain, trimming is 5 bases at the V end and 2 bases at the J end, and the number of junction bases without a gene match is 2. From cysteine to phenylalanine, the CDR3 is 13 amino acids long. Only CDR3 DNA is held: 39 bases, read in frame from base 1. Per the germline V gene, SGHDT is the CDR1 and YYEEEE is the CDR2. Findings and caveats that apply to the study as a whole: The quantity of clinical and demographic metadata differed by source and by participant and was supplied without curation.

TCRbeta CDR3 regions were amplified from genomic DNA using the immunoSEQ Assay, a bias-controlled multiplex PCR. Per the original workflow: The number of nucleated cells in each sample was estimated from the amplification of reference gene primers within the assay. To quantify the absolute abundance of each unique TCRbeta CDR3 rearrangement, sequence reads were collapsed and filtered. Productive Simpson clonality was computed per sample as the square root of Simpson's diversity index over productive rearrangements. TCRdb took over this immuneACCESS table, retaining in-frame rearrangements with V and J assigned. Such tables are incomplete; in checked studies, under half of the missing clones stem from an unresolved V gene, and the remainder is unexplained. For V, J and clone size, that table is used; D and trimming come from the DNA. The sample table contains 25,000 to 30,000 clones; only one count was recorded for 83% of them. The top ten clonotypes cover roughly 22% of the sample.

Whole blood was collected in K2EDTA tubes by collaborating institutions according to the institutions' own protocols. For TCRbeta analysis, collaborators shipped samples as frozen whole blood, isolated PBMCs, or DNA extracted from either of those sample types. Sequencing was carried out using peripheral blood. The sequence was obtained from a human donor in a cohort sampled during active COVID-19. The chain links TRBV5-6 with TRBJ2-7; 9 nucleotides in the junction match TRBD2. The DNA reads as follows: TGTGCCAGCAGACTAGCGGGCGCCTACGAGCAGTACTTC. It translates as CASRLAGAYEQYF.